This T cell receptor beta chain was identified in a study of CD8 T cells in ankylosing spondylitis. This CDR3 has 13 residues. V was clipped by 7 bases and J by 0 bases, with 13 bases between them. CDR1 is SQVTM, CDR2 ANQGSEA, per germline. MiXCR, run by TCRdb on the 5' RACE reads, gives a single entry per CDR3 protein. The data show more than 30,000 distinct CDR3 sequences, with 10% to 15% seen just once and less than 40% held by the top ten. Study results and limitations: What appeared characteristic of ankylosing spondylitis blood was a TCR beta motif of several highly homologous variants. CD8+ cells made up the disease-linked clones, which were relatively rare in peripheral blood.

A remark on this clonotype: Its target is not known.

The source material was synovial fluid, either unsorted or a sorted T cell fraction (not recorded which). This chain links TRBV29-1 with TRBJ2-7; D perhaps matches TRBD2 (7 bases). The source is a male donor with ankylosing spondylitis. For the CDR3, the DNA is TGCAGCGCGGGGGGCCAGAACTCCTACGAGCAGTACTTC. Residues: CSAGGQNSYEQYF.